These T cell receptor beta chains were read from a single sample in a study of human T cells and chemical hapten exposure. TCRdb used MiXCR to reprocess the RACE reads, holding one entry per CDR3 protein. Of 75,000 to 90,000 distinct CDR3 sequences listed, about a tenth are singletons. The starting material was whole blood, obtained in connection with sensitization to the hapten diphenylcyclopropenone (DPC). Receptor source: a woman between 45 and 60 years old with alopecia areata. Some clones in this sample may be carry-over from other donors' samples. Both conserved end residues are part of each CDR3. Each record gives: clone size, D gene, J gene, V gene, CDR3 length, CDR3 protein, CDR3 DNA. A D gene is named only where the DNA matches it firmly. The size entry is marked missing in some rows and otherwise reads once, few, many or a size class.

few,NA,TRBJ1-5,TRBV27,15,CASSSWAASNQPQHF,TGTGCCAGCAGTTCCTGGGCAGCTAGCAATCAGCCCCAGCATTTT
few,TRBD2,TRBJ2-1,TRBV30,15,CAWSFEAGGYNEQFF,TGTGCCTGGAGTTTTGAAGCGGGAGGCTACAATGAGCAGTTCTTC
few,TRBD2,TRBJ2-3,TRBV7-2,17,CASTPGGGGRGWDTQYF,TGTGCCAGCACACCCGGGGGTGGCGGGAGGGGTTGGGATACGCAGTATTTT
many,TRBD1,TRBJ1-5,TRBV24-1,15,CATSPRTGHNQPQHF,TGTGCCACCAGTCCCAGGACAGGGCACAATCAGCCCCAGCATTTT
few,TRBD2,TRBJ2-7,TRBV27,14,CASSLGEGPYEQYF,TGTGCCAGCAGTCTCGGGGAGGGGCCCTACGAGCAGTACTTC
many,NA,TRBJ1-3,TRBV19,14,CASSIAGTGNTIYF,TGTGCCAGTAGTATAGCGGGGACTGGAAACACCATATATTTT
few,TRBD2,TRBJ2-3,TRBV9,15,CASSRSGRAGDTQYF,TGTGCCAGCAGCAGGAGCGGGAGGGCCGGGGATACGCAGTATTTT
few,NA,TRBJ2-3,TRBV10-1,11,CASSEGQTQYF,TGCGCCAGCAGTGAGGGCCAGACGCAGTATTTT
many,TRBD2,TRBJ2-4,TRBV19,14,CASSQAGGGNIQYF,TGTGCCAGTAGCCAAGCGGGGGGTGGAAACATTCAGTACTTC
many,NA,TRBJ1-1,TRBV30,14,CAWSPWGAGTEAFF,TGTGCCTGGAGTCCGTGGGGGGCAGGGACTGAAGCTTTCTTT
many,NA,TRBJ1-6,TRBV12-3/TRBV12-4,15,CASGLGSSYNSPLHF,TGTGCCAGCGGGCTGGGGAGCTCCTATAATTCACCCCTCCACTTT
NA,NA,TRBJ2-7,TRBV7-2,14,CASSLATLTTGQYF,TGTGCCAGCAGCTTAGCGACCCTGACTACGGGACAGTACTTC
few,NA,TRBJ1-1,TRBV12-5,14,CASGLVGPSTEAFF,TGTGCTAGTGGTTTGGTTGGGCCCTCCACTGAAGCTTTCTTT
many,NA,TRBJ2-1,TRBV29-1,10,CSVGANEQFF,TGCAGCGTTGGGGCCAATGAGCAGTTCTTC
many,TRBD2,TRBJ2-7,TRBV3-1,14,CASSLSGRVDEQYF,TGTGCCAGCAGCCTTAGCGGGAGGGTCGACGAGCAGTACTTC
NA,TRBD1,TRBJ2-3,TRBV7-9,15,CASRKTGASTDTQYF,TGTGCCAGCAGAAAGACAGGGGCTAGCACAGATACGCAGTATTTT
once,TRBD1,TRBJ2-3,TRBV5-4,15,CASSSTGVPADTQYF,TGTGCCAGCAGCTCCACAGGGGTCCCCGCAGATACGCAGTATTTT
NA,NA,TRBJ2-3,TRBV29-1,12,CSVTASTDTQYF,TGCAGCGTTACAGCTAGCACAGATACGCAGTATTTT
few,TRBD2,TRBJ2-1,TRBV18,14,CASSPGTSIDEQFF,TGTGCCAGCTCACCCGGGACTAGCATCGATGAGCAGTTCTTC
NA,NA,TRBJ2-1,TRBV11-3,16,CASSLVEPGLDNEQFF,TGTGCCAGCAGCTTAGTAGAGCCCGGACTGGACAATGAGCAGTTCTTC
many,TRBD1,TRBJ2-5,TRBV6-5,15,CASTLDRAHQETQYF,TGTGCCAGCACCCTCGACAGGGCCCACCAAGAGACCCAGTACTTC
many,TRBD1,TRBJ2-4,TRBV7-6,12,CASSSQGAIWYF,TGTGCCAGCAGCTCTCAGGGGGCGATTTGGTACTTC
many,TRBD1,TRBJ1-6,TRBV6-5,15,CASSYRGTGSSPLHF,TGTGCCAGCAGTTACAGGGGGACAGGGTCCTCACCCCTCCACTTT
many,NA,TRBJ2-5,TRBV7-6,14,CASSLGPSQETQYF,TGTGCCAGCAGCTTAGGTCCCAGCCAAGAGACCCAGTACTTC
NA,TRBD2,TRBJ2-5,TRBV3-1,17,CASRGARLAGVGETQYF,TGTGCCAGCAGGGGGGCGCGGCTAGCGGGAGTGGGAGAGACCCAGTACTTC